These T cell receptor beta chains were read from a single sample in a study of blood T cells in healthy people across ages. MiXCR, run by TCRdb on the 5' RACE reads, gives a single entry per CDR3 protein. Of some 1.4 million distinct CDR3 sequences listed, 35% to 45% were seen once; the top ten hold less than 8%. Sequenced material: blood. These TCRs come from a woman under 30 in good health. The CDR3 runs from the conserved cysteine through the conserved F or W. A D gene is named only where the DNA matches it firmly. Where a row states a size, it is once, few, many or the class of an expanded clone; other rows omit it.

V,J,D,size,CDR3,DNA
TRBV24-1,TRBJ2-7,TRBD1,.,CATSEKPQTGEDEQYF,TGTGCCACCAGTGAGAAACCGCAGACAGGGGAAGACGAGCAGTACTTC
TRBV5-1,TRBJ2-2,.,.,CASSSQGLNTGELFF,TGCGCCAGCAGCTCACAGGGACTGAACACCGGGGAGCTGTTTTTT
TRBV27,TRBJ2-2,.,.,CASRFAGELFF,TGTGCCAGCAGATTCGCCGGGGAGCTGTTTTTT
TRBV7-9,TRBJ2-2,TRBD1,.,CASSYPRGRRDTGELFF,TGTGCCAGCAGTTATCCAAGGGGGCGTCGGGACACCGGGGAGCTGTTTTTT
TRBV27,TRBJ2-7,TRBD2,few,CATGGLPYEQYF,TGTGCCACCGGGGGGTTACCTTACGAGCAGTACTTC
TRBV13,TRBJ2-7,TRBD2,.,CASSFFGGLATYEQYF,TGTGCCAGCAGCTTCTTCGGGGGACTAGCGACCTACGAGCAGTACTTC
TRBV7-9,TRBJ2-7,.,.,CASSFPHRDYEQYF,TGTGCCAGCAGCTTCCCCCACAGGGATTACGAGCAGTACTTC
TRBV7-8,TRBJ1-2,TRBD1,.,CASSLDPTGVHYGYTF,TGTGCCAGCAGCTTAGATCCCACAGGGGTACACTATGGCTACACCTTC
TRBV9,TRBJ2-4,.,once,CASSVGIWKSDKNIQYF,TGTGCCAGCAGCGTAGGTATCTGGAAATCAGACAAAAACATTCAGTACTTC
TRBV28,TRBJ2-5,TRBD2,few,CASSQEERGKRIETQYF,TGTGCCAGCAGTCAGGAGGAGCGGGGCAAACGAATAGAGACCCAGTACTTC
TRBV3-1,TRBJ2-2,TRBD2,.,CASSQERLAGATGELFF,TGTGCCAGCAGCCAAGAGCGACTAGCGGGAGCCACCGGGGAGCTGTTTTTT
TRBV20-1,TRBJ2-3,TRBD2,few,CSARPTSGGSTDTQYF,TGCAGTGCTAGGCCGACTAGCGGGGGAAGCACAGATACGCAGTATTTT
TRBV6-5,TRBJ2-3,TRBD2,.,CAGSHTSGSDTQYF,TGTGCCGGCAGTCACACTAGCGGCTCAGATACGCAGTATTTT
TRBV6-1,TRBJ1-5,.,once,CASSPAHDSNQPQHF,TGTGCCAGCAGCCCCGCCCATGATAGCAATCAGCCCCAGCATTTT
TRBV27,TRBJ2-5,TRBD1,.,CASALAGQGQETQYF,TGTGCCAGCGCCCTTGCGGGACAGGGACAAGAGACCCAGTACTTC
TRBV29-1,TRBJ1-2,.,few,CSTLGGNGGYTF,TGCAGTACCCTCGGGGGGAATGGTGGCTACACCTTC
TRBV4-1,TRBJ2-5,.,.,CASSQERGLGETQYF,TGCGCCAGCAGCCAAGAACGGGGACTGGGAGAGACCCAGTACTTC
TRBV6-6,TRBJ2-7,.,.,CASRGETGNHYEQYF,TGTGCCAGCAGGGGCGAAACCGGGAACCACTACGAGCAGTACTTC
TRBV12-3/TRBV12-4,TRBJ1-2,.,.,CASGGLPAYGYTF,TGTGCCAGCGGCGGACTCCCCGCTTATGGCTACACCTTC
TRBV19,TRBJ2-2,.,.,CASSPWAGVSGELFF,TGTGCCAGTAGCCCTTGGGCAGGGGTGTCCGGGGAGCTGTTTTTT